What follows describes a single T cell receptor beta chain. Antigen unknown. This entry is derived from a study of cytomegalovirus exposure and HLA in healthy donors. Study-wide points: Productive rates of about 87% or about 30% were seen for most TCR beta V segments in an earlier analysis.

Germline CDR1 reads LGHNA; CDR2 reads YNFKEQ. CDR3 length: 14 amino acids. V was clipped by 0 bases and J by 5 bases, with 10 bases between them. Primers for the PCR totalled 60 Vbeta and 13 Jbeta. TCRdb's table, derived via immunoSEQ multiplex PCR, lists solely in-frame clones and lacks some. The table has 150,000 to 200,000 clones, 75% to 85% seen once. The chain couples TRBV4-2 to TRBJ2-5; D is undetermined. The material sequenced was PBMCs. The receptor's source is a man aged 45-65 years in good health and CMV-seropositive. The chain's CDR3 is CASSQDRVWETQYF. Here the CDR3 DNA reads TGTGCCAGCAGCCAAGATCGGGTCTGGGAGACCCAGTACTTC.